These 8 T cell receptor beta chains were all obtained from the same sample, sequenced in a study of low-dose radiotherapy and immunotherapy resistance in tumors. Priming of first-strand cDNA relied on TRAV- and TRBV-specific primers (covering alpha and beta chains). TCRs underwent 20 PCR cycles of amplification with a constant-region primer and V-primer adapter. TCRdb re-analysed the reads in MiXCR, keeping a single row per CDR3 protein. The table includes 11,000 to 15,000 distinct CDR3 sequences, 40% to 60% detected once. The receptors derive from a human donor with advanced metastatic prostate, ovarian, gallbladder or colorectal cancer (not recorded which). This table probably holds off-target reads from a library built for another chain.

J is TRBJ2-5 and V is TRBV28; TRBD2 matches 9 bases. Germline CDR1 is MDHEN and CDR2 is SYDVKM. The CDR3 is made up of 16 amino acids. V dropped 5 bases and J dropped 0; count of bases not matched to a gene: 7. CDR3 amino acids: CASSPSGRPHQETQYF. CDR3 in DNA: TGTGCCAGCAGTCCCAGCGGGAGGCCGCACCAAGAGACCCAGTACTTC.

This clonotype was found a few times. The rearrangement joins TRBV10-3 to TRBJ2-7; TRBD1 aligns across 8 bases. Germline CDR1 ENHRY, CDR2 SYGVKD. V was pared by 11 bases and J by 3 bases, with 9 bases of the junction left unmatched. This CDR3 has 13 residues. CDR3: CAHRGAPGYEQYF. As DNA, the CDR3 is TGTGCCCACAGGGGGGCCCCGGGCTACGAGCAGTACTTC.

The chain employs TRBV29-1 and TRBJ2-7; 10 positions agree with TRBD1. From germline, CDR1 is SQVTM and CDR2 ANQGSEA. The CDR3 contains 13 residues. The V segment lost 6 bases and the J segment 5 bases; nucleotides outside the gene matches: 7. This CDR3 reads CSVARDRGNEQYF. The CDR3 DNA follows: TGCAGCGTGGCCAGGGACAGGGGAAACGAGCAGTACTTC.

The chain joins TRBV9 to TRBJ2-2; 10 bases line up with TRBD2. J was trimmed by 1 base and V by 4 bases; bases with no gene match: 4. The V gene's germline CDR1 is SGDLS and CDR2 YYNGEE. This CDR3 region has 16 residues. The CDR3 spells CASSFRTSGNTGELFF. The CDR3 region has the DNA TGTGCCAGCAGCTTCCGGACTAGCGGGAACACCGGGGAGCTGTTTTTT.

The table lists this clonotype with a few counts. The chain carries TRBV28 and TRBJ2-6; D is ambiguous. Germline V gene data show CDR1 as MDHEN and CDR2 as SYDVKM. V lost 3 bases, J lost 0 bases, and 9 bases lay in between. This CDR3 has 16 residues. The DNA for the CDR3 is TGTGCCAGCAGTTTGTTTCGGCCCTCTGGGGCCAACGTCCTGACTTTC. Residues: CASSLFRPSGANVLTF.

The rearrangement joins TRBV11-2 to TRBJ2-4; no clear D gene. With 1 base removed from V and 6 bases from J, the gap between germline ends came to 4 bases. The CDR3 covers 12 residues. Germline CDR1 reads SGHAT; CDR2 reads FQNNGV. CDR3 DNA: TGTGCCAGCAGCTTAGGCACAAACATTCAGTACTTC. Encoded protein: CASSLGTNIQYF.

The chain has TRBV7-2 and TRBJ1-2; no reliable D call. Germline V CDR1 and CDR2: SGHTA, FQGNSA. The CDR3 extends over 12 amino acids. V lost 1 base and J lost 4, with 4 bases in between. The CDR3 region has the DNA TGTGCCAGCAGCTTAGGGATCTATGGCTACACCTTC. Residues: CASSLGIYGYTF.

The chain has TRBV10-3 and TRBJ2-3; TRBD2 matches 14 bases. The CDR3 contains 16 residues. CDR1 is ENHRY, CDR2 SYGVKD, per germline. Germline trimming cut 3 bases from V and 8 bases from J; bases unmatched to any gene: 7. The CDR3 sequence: CAISEGTSGSGGTQYF. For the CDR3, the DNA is TGTGCCATCAGTGAAGGGACTAGCGGGAGCGGGGGTACGCAGTATTTT.